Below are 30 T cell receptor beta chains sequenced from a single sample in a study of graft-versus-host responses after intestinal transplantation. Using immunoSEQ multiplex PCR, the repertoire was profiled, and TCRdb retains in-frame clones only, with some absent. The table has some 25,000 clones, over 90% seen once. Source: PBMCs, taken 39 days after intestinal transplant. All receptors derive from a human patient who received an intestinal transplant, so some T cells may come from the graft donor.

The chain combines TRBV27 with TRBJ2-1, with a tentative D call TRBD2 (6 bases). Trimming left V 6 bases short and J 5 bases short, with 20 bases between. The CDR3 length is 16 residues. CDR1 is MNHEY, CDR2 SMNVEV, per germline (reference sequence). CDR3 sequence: CASSQSSGELNNEQFF. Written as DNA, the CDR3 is TGTGCCAGCAGCCAGAGTAGCGGAGAACTGAACAATGAGCAGTTCTTC.

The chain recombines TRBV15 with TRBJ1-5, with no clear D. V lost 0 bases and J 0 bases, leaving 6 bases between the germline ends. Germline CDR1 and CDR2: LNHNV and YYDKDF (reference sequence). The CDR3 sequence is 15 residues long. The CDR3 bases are TGTGCCACCAGCAGAGACAGAAATAGCAATCAGCCCCAGCATTTT. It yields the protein CATSRDRNSNQPQHF.

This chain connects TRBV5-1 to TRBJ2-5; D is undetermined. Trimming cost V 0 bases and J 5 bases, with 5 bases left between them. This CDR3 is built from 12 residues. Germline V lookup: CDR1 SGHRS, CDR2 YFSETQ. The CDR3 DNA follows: TGCGCCAGCAGCTTGGGTTGGGAGACCCAGTACTTC. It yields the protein CASSLGWETQYF.

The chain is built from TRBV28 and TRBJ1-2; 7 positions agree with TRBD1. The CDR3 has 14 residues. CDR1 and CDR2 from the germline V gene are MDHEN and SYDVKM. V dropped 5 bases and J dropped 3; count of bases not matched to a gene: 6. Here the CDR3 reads CASSPTGSYYGYTF. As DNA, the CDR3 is TGTGCCAGCAGTCCGACAGGGTCTTACTATGGCTACACCTTC.

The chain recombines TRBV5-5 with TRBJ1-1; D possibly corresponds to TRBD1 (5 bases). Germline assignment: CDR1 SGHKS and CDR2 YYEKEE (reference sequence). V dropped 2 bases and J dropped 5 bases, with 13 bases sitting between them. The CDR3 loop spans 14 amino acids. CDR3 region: CASSFYPTDTEAFF. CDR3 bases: TGTGCCAGCAGCTTTTACCCGACAGATACTGAAGCTTTCTTT.

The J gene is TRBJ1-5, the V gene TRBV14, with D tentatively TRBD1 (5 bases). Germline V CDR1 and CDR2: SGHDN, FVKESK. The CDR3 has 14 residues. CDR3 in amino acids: CFYLQVASNQPQHF. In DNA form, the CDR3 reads TGTTTCTACCTACAGGTGGCCTCCAATCAGCCCCAGCATTTT.

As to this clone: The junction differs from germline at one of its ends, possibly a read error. The CDR3 protein is CASSVVWKAGVYEQFF. Written as DNA, the CDR3 is TGTGCCAGCAGCGTAGTCTGGAAAGCGGGAGTATACGAGCAATTCTTC. This chain uses TRBV9 with TRBJ2-1; 8 bases are a match to TRBD2. The CDR3 covers 16 residues. Germline V gives CDR1 SGDLS, CDR2 YYNGEE.

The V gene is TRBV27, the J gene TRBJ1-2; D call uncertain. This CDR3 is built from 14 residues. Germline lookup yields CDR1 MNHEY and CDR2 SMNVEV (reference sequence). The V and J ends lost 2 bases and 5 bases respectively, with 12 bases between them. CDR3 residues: CASSLGDAGYGYTF. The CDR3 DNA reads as TGTGCCAGCAGTTTAGGGGATGCGGGTTATGGCTACACCTTC.

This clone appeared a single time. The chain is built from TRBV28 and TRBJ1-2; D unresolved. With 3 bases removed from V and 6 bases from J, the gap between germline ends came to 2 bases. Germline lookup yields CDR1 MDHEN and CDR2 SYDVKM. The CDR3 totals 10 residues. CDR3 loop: CASSFHGYTF. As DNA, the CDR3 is TGTGCCAGCAGTTTTCATGGCTACACCTTC.

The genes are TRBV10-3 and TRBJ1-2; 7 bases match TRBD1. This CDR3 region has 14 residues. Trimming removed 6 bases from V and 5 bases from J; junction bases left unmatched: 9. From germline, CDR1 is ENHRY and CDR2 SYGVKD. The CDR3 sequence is CAISSLGGGYGYTF. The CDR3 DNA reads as TGTGCCATCAGCTCTTTAGGGGGCGGATATGGCTACACCTTC.

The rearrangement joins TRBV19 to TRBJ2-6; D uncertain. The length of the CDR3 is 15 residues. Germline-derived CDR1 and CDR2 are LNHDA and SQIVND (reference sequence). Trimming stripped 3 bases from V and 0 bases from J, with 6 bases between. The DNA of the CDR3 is TGTGCCAGTAGTATCCCCAGCTCTGGGGCCAACGTCCTGACTTTC. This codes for CASSIPSSGANVLTF.

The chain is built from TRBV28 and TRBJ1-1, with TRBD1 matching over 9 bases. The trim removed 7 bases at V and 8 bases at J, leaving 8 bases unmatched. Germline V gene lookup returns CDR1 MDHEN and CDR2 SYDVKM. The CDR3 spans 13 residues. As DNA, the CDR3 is TGTGCCAGCACCCCTCGGGGGACAGGGGAAGCTTTCTTT. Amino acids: CASTPRGTGEAFF.

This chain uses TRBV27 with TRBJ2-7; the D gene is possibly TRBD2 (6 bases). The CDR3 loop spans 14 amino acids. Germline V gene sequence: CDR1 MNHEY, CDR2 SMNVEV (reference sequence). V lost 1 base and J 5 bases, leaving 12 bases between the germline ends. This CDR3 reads CASSLLRGGNEQYF. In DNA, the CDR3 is TGTGCCAGCAGTTTATTGAGGGGCGGGAACGAGCAGTACTTC.

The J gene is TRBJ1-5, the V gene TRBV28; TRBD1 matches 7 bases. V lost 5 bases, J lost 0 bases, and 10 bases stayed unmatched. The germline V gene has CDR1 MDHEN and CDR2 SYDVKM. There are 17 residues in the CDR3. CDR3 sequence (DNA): TGTGCCAGCAGTAGCGGGACAGACAACTATAGCAATCAGCCCCAGCATTTT. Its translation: CASSSGTDNYSNQPQHF.

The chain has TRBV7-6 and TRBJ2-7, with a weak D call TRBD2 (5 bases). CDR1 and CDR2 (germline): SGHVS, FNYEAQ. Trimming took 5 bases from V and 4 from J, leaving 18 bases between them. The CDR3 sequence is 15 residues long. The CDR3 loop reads CASSPGPRGQYEQYF. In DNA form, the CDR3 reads TGTGCCAGCAGCCCCGGACCACGAGGGCAGTACGAGCAGTACTTC.

CDR3 region: CAWTQGAATNEKLFF. Here the CDR3 DNA reads TGTGCCTGGACCCAGGGGGCTGCAACTAATGAAAAACTGTTTTTT. The V gene is TRBV30, the J gene TRBJ1-4; the match to TRBD1 covers 8 bases. Germline loops: CDR1 GTSNPN, CDR2 SVGIG (reference sequence). The length of the CDR3 is 15 residues. Losses at the gene ends were 4 bases for V and 0 bases for J; bases not matched to a gene: 4.

The chain's CDR3 is CASSLGQLVRTDTQYF. The CDR3 DNA reads as TGTGCCAGCAGTTTAGGACAGTTAGTTCGCACAGATACGCAGTATTTT. This chain joins TRBV28 and TRBJ2-3; possible D gene TRBD1, 6 bases. The V gene lost 2 bases and the J gene lost 1 base, with 13 bases spanning the gap. CDR3 length: 16 amino acids. Germline assignment: CDR1 MDHEN and CDR2 SYDVKM.

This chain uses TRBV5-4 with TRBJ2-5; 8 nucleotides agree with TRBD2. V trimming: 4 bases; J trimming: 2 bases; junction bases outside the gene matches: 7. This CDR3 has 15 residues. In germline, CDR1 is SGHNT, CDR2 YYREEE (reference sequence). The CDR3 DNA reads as TGTGCCAGCAGCCGGATGGGACTAGTTCAAGAGACCCAGTACTTC. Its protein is CASSRMGLVQETQYF.

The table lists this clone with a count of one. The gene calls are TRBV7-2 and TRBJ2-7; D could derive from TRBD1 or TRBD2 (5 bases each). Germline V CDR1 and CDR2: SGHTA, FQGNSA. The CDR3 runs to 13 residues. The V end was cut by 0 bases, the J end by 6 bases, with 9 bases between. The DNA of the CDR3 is TGTGCCAGCAGCTTAGCGGGACCCCCCGAGCAGTACTTC. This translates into CASSLAGPPEQYF.

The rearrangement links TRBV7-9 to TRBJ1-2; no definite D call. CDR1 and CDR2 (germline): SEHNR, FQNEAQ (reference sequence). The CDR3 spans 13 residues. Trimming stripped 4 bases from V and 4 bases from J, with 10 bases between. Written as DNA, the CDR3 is TGTGCCAGCAGCTCGGCGGGCCTCTATGGCTACACCTTC. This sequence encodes CASSSAGLYGYTF.

The CDR3 is CASEGLAGRDTQYF. The DNA for the CDR3 is TGTGCCAGCGAGGGACTAGCGGGAAGGGATACGCAGTATTTT. The V call is TRBV7-2, the J call TRBJ2-3, with 13 bases aligning to TRBD2. V lost 8 bases, J lost 6 bases, and 5 bases stayed unmatched. Germline CDR1 is SGHTA and CDR2 is FQGNSA. The CDR3 covers 14 residues.

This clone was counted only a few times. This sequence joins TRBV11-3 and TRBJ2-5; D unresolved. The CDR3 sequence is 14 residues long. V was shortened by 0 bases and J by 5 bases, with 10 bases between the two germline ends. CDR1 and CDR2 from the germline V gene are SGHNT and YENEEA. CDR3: CASSLERVAETQYF. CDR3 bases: TGTGCCAGCAGCTTAGAAAGGGTTGCGGAGACCCAGTACTTC.

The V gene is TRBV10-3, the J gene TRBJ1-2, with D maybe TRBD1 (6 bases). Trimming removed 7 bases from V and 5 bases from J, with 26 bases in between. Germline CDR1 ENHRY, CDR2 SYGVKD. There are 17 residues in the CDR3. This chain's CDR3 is CAIKSPANREGYYGYTF. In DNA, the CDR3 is TGTGCCATCAAGTCGCCCGCAAACAGGGAGGGTTATTATGGCTACACCTTC.

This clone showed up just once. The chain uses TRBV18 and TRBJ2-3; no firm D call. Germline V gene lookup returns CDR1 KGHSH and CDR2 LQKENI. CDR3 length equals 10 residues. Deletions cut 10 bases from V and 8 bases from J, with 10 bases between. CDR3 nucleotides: TGTGCCACGCACCTGGGTACGCAGTATTTT. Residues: CATHLGTQYF.

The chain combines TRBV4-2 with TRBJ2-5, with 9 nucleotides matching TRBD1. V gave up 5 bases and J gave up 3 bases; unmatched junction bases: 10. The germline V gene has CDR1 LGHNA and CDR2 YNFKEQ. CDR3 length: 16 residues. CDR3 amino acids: CASSSLGDRVEETQYF. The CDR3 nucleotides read TGTGCCAGCAGCTCCCTTGGGGACAGGGTGGAAGAGACCCAGTACTTC.

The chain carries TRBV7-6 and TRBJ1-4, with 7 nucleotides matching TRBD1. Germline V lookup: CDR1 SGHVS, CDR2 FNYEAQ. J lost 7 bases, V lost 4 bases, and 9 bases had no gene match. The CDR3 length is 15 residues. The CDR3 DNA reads TGTGCCAGCAGCTCCAGGGGGGGGCTCCCTGAAAAACTGTTTTTT. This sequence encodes CASSSRGGLPEKLFF. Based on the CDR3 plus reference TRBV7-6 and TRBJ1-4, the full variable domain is GAGVSQSPRYKVTKRGQDVALRCDPISGHVSLYWYRQALGQGPEFLTYFNYEAQQDKSGLPNDRFSAERPEGSISTLTIQRTEQRDSAMYRCASSSRGGLPEKLFFGSGTQLSVL.

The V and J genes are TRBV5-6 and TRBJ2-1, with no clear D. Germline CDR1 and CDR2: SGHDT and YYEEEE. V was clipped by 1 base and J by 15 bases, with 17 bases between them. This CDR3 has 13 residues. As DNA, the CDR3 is TGTGCCAGCAGCTTGTTATCGAGCTCACCCGGGTTCTTC. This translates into CASSLLSSSPGFF.

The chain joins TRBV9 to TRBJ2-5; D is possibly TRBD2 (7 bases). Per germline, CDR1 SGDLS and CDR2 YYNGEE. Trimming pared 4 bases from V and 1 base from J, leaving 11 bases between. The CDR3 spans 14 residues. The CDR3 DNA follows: TGTGCCAGCAGCCCCGGGGGGCCCCAAGAGACCCAGTACTTC. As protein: CASSPGGPQETQYF.

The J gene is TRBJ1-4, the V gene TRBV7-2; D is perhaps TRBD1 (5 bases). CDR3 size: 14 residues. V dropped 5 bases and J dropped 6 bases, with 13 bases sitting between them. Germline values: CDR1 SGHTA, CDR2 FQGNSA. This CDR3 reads CASSPPWGDEKLFF. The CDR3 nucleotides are TGTGCCAGCAGCCCACCGTGGGGGGATGAAAAACTGTTTTTT.

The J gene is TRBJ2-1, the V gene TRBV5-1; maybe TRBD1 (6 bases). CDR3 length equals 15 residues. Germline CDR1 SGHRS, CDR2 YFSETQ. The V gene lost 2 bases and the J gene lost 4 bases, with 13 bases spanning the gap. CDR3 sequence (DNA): TGCGCCAGCAGCTTAGGACAGCCTCTATACAATGAGCAGTTCTTC. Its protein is CASSLGQPLYNEQFF.